The rows below give T cell receptor beta chains drawn from one sample of a study of shared clonotypes between healthy human individuals. Clones were read by immunoSEQ multiplex PCR, and TCRdb kept only the in-frame ones, dropping some. The repertoire holds some 2 million clones, about 95% seen once, with 0.95% to 1.5% in the top ten. The sequenced sample consisted of naive CD8+ T cells sorted from blood. Every receptor here comes from a man aged 18-30 years in good health. Each CDR3 is given with its conserved first and last residue. The size of a clone is reported for some rows only, either as once, few or many, or as a class for expanded clones.

CDR3aa: CASSFTGTGSSPLHF; j_gene: TRBJ1-6; abundance: -; v_gene: TRBV6-5
CDR3aa: CASTQLGVSGANVLTF; j_gene: TRBJ2-6; abundance: -; v_gene: TRBV27
CDR3aa: CASSQPGPNQPQHF; j_gene: TRBJ1-5; abundance: -; v_gene: TRBV4-1
CDR3aa: CASRPTGERYNSPLHF; j_gene: TRBJ1-6; abundance: -; v_gene: TRBV7-8
CDR3aa: CASSGQGAWEQYF; j_gene: TRBJ2-7; abundance: -; v_gene: TRBV14
CDR3aa: CASSILAGGRETQYF; j_gene: TRBJ2-5; abundance: -; v_gene: TRBV7-3
CDR3aa: CASSSGREGGQPQHF; j_gene: TRBJ1-5; abundance: -; v_gene: TRBV7-9
CDR3aa: CASSMRPAEKLFF; j_gene: TRBJ1-4; abundance: -; v_gene: TRBV19
CDR3aa: CASSDWVSDTDTQYF; j_gene: TRBJ2-3; abundance: -; v_gene: TRBV6-1
CDR3aa: CASSYTGDTDTQYF; j_gene: TRBJ2-3; abundance: -; v_gene: TRBV27
CDR3aa: CASSENSGRDGYTF; j_gene: TRBJ1-2; abundance: -; v_gene: TRBV10-2
CDR3aa: CASSPWGAGAEAFF; j_gene: TRBJ1-1; abundance: -; v_gene: TRBV18
CDR3aa: CASSLTRFYEQYF; j_gene: TRBJ2-7; abundance: -; v_gene: TRBV27
CDR3aa: CASSRGRGSYNEQFF; j_gene: TRBJ2-1; abundance: -; v_gene: TRBV7-2
CDR3aa: CASSLALRGTYNEQFF; j_gene: TRBJ2-1; abundance: once; v_gene: TRBV5-1
CDR3aa: CASSVGDDYEQYF; j_gene: TRBJ2-7; abundance: -; v_gene: TRBV9
CDR3aa: CASSTGTTNTGELFF; j_gene: TRBJ2-2; abundance: -; v_gene: TRBV27
CDR3aa: CASSFRDYAGELFF; j_gene: TRBJ2-2; abundance: -; v_gene: TRBV13
CDR3aa: CASSPTERGGYNEQFF; j_gene: TRBJ2-1; abundance: -; v_gene: TRBV2
CDR3aa: CASSEDPRGVSTDTQYF; j_gene: TRBJ2-3; abundance: -; v_gene: TRBV6-1
CDR3aa: CASSYTGTLYEQYF; j_gene: TRBJ2-7; abundance: -; v_gene: TRBV27
CDR3aa: CASSLGFGGPDTQYF; j_gene: TRBJ2-3; abundance: -; v_gene: TRBV9
CDR3aa: CASSSRTSGTDNEQFF; j_gene: TRBJ2-1; abundance: -; v_gene: TRBV13
CDR3aa: CASSSGTEYNEQFF; j_gene: TRBJ2-1; abundance: -; v_gene: TRBV5-1
CDR3aa: CSVGRAADTQYF; j_gene: TRBJ2-3; abundance: -; v_gene: TRBV29-1
CDR3aa: CASSTGPAPYEQYF; j_gene: TRBJ2-7; abundance: -; v_gene: TRBV27
CDR3aa: CASSLPQGGYTEAFF; j_gene: TRBJ1-1; abundance: -; v_gene: TRBV28
CDR3aa: CASSGRTTTQETQYF; j_gene: TRBJ2-5; abundance: -; v_gene: TRBV5-4
CDR3aa: CASSPAGDLYEQYF; j_gene: TRBJ2-7; abundance: -; v_gene: TRBV9
CDR3aa: CASKFGGNEQFF; j_gene: TRBJ2-1; abundance: -; v_gene: TRBV6-5
CDR3aa: CASGSHLNTEAFF; j_gene: TRBJ1-1; abundance: -; v_gene: TRBV19
CDR3aa: CASSHRGTRTEQFF; j_gene: TRBJ2-1; abundance: -; v_gene: TRBV4-3
CDR3aa: CASSQEAWMDTEAFF; j_gene: TRBJ1-1; abundance: -; v_gene: TRBV4-1
CDR3aa: CASSTYGTITEAFF; j_gene: TRBJ1-1; abundance: -; v_gene: TRBV7-9
CDR3aa: CAWSFGQGAMVQYF; j_gene: TRBJ2-5; abundance: -; v_gene: TRBV30
CDR3aa: CASSASGFSSYEQYF; j_gene: TRBJ2-7; abundance: -; v_gene: TRBV25-1
CDR3aa: CASSPYRENTGELFF; j_gene: TRBJ2-2; abundance: once; v_gene: TRBV5-4
CDR3aa: CASSDGLAGRVDNEQFF; j_gene: TRBJ2-1; abundance: once; v_gene: TRBV6-1
CDR3aa: CASSSLGQGDEKLFF; j_gene: TRBJ1-4; abundance: -; v_gene: TRBV28
CDR3aa: CASSWTGSNQPQHF; j_gene: TRBJ1-5; abundance: -; v_gene: TRBV6-6
CDR3aa: CASSYPTAPGANVLTF; j_gene: TRBJ2-6; abundance: -; v_gene: TRBV6-6
CDR3aa: CASSYQGNSPLHF; j_gene: TRBJ1-6; abundance: once; v_gene: TRBV6-6
CDR3aa: CASSPRLAISYNEQFF; j_gene: TRBJ2-1; abundance: -; v_gene: TRBV9
CDR3aa: CAWSVALEQYF; j_gene: TRBJ2-7; abundance: -; v_gene: TRBV30
CDR3aa: CASSHRVTAGYEQYF; j_gene: TRBJ2-7; abundance: -; v_gene: TRBV14
CDR3aa: CASSHAWDEAFF; j_gene: TRBJ1-1; abundance: -; v_gene: TRBV4-2
CDR3aa: CSSFGQGADTQYF; j_gene: TRBJ2-3; abundance: -; v_gene: TRBV29-1